Presented here are 7 T cell receptor beta chains from one specimen sequenced in a study of T cell repertoires in cytomegalovirus infection. TCRdb called the reads again in MiXCR, with one record for every CDR3 protein. The sample shows approximately 1,000,000 distinct CDR3 sequences, 31% of them seen only once. Which antigens these TCRs recognize remains unknown. The material was cultured CD8+ T cells from PBMCs, obtained from culture after CMV antigen stimulation. The receptors were gathered from a human donor in good health (CMV status not recorded). Some clones in this sample may be carry-over from other donors' samples.

This clonotype was observed a few times. The chain recombines TRBV7-6 with TRBJ1-1, with D perhaps TRBD1 (6 bases). The V gene's germline CDR1 is SGHVS and CDR2 FNYEAQ. CDR3 size: 15 residues. The V gene lost 7 bases and the J gene lost 0 bases, with 15 bases spanning the gap. The CDR3 nucleotides are TGTGCCAGCAAGGTTAAGGGGGGATTGAACACTGAAGCTTTCTTT. Protein sequence: CASKVKGGLNTEAFF. The variable domain in full, with the rest retrieved from reference TRBV7-6 and TRBJ1-1, is GAGVSQSPRYKVTKRGQDVALRCDPISGHVSLYWYRQALGQGPEFLTYFNYEAQQDKSGLPNDRFSAERPEGSISTLTIQRTEQRDSAMYRCASKVKGGLNTEAFFGQGTRLTVV.

This clonotype has a handful of counts. V is TRBV7-9 and J is TRBJ2-1; D not certain. Germline loops: CDR1 SEHNR, CDR2 FQNEAQ (reference sequence). V dropped 6 bases and J dropped 0 bases, with 15 bases sitting between them. The CDR3 spans 16 residues. This CDR3 is CASRGIDPPSYNEQFF. CDR3 sequence (DNA): TGTGCCAGCAGGGGAATTGATCCTCCCTCCTACAATGAGCAGTTCTTC. The whole variable domain, filled in from reference TRBV7-9 and TRBJ2-1, reads DTGVSQNPRHKITKRGQNVTFRCDPISEHNRLYWYRQTLGQGPEFLTYFQNEAQLEKSRLLSDRFSAERPKGSFSTLEIQRTEQGDSAMYLCASRGIDPPSYNEQFFGPGTRLTVL.

The V gene is TRBV12-3 or TRBV12-4, the J gene TRBJ2-5, with TRBD2 matching over 13 bases. The CDR3 consists of 16 residues. V was clipped by 10 bases and J by 4 bases; unmatched bases: 12. CDR3 nucleotide sequence: TGTGCCACAGCCGTGACTAGCGGGGGGCCAGGAGAGACCCAGTACTTC. Translating it yields CATAVTSGGPGETQYF.

This clonotype has just a few counts. The chain carries TRBV18 and TRBJ2-5; 10 bases are shared with TRBD2. The CDR3 totals 17 residues. Trimming took 3 bases from V and 4 from J; bases not matched to a gene: 11. CDR1 and CDR2 from the germline V gene are KGHSH and LQKENI. CDR3 region: CASSPPSGGVRGETQYF. CDR3 coding DNA: TGTGCCAGCTCACCCCCCAGCGGGGGGGTGAGGGGAGAGACCCAGTACTTC. Supplemented by reference TRBV18 and TRBJ2-5, the full variable domain reads NAGVMQNPRHLVRRRGQEARLRCSPMKGHSHVYWYRQLPEEGLKFMVYLQKENIIDESGMPKERFSAEFPKEGPSILRIQQVVRGDSAAYFCASSPPSGGVRGETQYFGPGTRLLVL.

The CDR3 DNA follows: TGTGCCATGAGCCCCGACAGTCTTAATAACTATGGCTACACCTTC. Translated: CAMSPDSLNNYGYTF. The chain employs TRBV6-6 and TRBJ1-2; D is perhaps TRBD1 (5 bases). V was cut by 10 bases and J by 1 base, with 19 bases left in between. Per the germline V gene, CDR1 is MNHNY and CDR2 is SVGAGI (reference sequence). The CDR3 runs 15 residues.

The rearrangement uses TRBV29-1 and TRBJ2-1, with TRBD2 matching 13 bases. J gave up 3 bases and V 3 bases, and 2 bases lay outside the gene matches. The CDR3 runs 15 residues. Germline values: CDR1 SQVTM, CDR2 ANQGSEA. CDR3 loop: CSVEGTSGVYNEQFF. The CDR3 coding sequence is TGCAGCGTTGAGGGGACTAGCGGGGTCTACAATGAGCAGTTCTTC.

This chain joins TRBV29-1 and TRBJ2-1; either TRBD1 or TRBD2 may fit D (5 bases each). Germline V CDR1 and CDR2: SQVTM, ANQGSEA. V was clipped by 6 bases and J by 9 bases, with 36 bases between them. The CDR3 has 19 amino acids. The CDR3 here is CSVDPGRARPRVGAFEQFF. For the CDR3, the DNA is TGCAGCGTCGACCCGGGTCGCGCTAGGCCACGGGTCGGGGCTTTTGAGCAGTTCTTC.